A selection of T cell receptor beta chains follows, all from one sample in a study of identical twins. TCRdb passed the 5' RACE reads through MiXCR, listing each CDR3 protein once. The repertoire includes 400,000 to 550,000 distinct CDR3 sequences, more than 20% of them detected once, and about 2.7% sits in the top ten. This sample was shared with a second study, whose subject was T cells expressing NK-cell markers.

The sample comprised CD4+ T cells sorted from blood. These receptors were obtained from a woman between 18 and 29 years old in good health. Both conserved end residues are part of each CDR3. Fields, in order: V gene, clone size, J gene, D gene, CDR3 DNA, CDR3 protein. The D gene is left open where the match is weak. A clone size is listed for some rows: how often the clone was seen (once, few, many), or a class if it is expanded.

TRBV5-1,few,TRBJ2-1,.,TGCGCCAGCAGCTTGGCGTCCCAGGGCAATGAGCAGTTCTTC,CASSLASQGNEQFF
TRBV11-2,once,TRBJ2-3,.,TGTGCCAGCAGCTTAAATGAAAACCTTGGTACGCAGTATTTT,CASSLNENLGTQYF
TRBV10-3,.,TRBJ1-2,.,TGTGCCATCAGTGAGTCCCCAACTGGCTACACCTTC,CAISESPTGYTF
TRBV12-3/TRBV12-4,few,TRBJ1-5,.,TGTGCCGTCGGCGGGCAGGGGCAGCCCCAGCATTTT,CAVGGQGQPQHF
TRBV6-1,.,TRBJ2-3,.,TGTGCCAGCAGCCCTTTATCGCTCGGGGATACGCAGTATTTT,CASSPLSLGDTQYF
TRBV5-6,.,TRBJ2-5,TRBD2,TGTGCCAGCAGCTTGCCCCGCGGGGGGCAGACCCAGTACTTC,CASSLPRGGQTQYF
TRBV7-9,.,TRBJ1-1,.,TGTGCCAGCAGCTTAGGAGGGTCGGGCCCTCGGACTGAAGCTTTCTTT,CASSLGGSGPRTEAFF
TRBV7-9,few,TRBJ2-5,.,TGTGCCAGCGCGAACCACCAAGAGACCCAGTACTTC,CASANHQETQYF
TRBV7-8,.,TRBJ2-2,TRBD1,TGTGCCAGCAGGAGCCTAGGGACAGGGGCGACCGGGGAGCTGTTTTTT,CASRSLGTGATGELFF
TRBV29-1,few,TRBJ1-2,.,TGCAGCGCCCTAGAGGGACAACCGTTTTCTGGCTACACCTTC,CSALEGQPFSGYTF
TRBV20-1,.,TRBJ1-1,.,TGCAGTGCTAGAGGGGGCGACACTGAAGCTTTCTTT,CSARGGDTEAFF
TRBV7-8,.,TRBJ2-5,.,TGTGCCACCCGAGGGAGGGGGAAAGAAGAGACCCAGTACTTC,CATRGRGKEETQYF
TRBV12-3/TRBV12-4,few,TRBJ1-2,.,TGTGCCAGCAGTAACCAAGGGGGCTATGGCTACACCTTC,CASSNQGGYGYTF
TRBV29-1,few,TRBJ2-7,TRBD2,TGCAGCGCAAAGACTAGCTTCTACGAGCAGTACTTC,CSAKTSFYEQYF
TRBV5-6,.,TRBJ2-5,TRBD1,TGTGCCAGCAGCTTTAAGATGGGGACAGGGGAGACCCAGTACTTC,CASSFKMGTGETQYF
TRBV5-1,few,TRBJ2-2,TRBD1,TGCGCCAGCGGGGACAGCGACACCGGGGAGCTGTTTTTT,CASGDSDTGELFF
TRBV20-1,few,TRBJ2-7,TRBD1,TGCAGTGCTACCTACGGACAGGGGGTCTACGAGCAGTACTTC,CSATYGQGVYEQYF
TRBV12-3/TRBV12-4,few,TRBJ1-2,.,TGTGCCAGCAGTTTACGAGAGGGAAACTATGGCTACACCTTC,CASSLREGNYGYTF
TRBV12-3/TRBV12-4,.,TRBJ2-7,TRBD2,TGTGCCAGCAGCTCATCCAGCGGGGGCGACGAGCAGTACTTC,CASSSSSGGDEQYF
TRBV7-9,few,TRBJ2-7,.,TGTGCCAGCAGCTTAATCCCACAGGGAGAACACGAGCAGTACTTC,CASSLIPQGEHEQYF
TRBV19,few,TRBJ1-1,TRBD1,TGTGCCAGTCAGGACAGGGGCCGTTTGAACACTGAAGCTTTCTTT,CASQDRGRLNTEAFF
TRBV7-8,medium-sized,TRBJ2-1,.,TGTGCCAGCAGCCAAGACAGTTTCTACAATGAGCAGTTCTTC,CASSQDSFYNEQFF
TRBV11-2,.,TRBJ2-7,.,TGTGCCAGCAGCAAAATCCCCCGGGACAACTCCTACGAGCAGTACTTC,CASSKIPRDNSYEQYF
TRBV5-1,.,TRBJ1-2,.,TGCGCCAGCAACCTCAGGGCTAGCAGCTTC,CASNLRASSF
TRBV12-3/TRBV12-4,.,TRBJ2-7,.,TGTGCCAGCAACACCCAAAGCGGGCAGCAGTACTTC,CASNTQSGQQYF
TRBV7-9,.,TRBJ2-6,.,TGTGCCAGCAGCCTCCCCCGGGGGTTCTACGGGGCCAACGTCCTGACTTTC,CASSLPRGFYGANVLTF
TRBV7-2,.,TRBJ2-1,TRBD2,TGTGCCAGCAGTTGGACTAGCGGGATCTCTCGCAATGAGCAGTTCTTC,CASSWTSGISRNEQFF
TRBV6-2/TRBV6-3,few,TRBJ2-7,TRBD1,TGTGCCAGCTTCGACAGGGGCTACGAGCAGTACTTC,CASFDRGYEQYF
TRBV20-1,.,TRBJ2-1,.,TGCAGTGCTAGCTTCTATGGAGCTGGCGAGCAGTTCTTC,CSASFYGAGEQFF
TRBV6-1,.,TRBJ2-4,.,TGTGCCAGCTTGAATTGGGGGCTAGCCAAAAACATTCAGTACTTC,CASLNWGLAKNIQYF
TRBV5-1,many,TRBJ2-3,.,TGCGCCAGCAGCTCGTCACCGGGCACAGATACGCAGTATTTT,CASSSSPGTDTQYF
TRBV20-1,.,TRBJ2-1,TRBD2,TGCAGTGCTAGGGGGCTAGCGGACTCCTACAATGAGCAGTTCTTC,CSARGLADSYNEQFF
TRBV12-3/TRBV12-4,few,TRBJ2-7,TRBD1,TGTGCCAGCACCCGACAGGGGGCCTACGAGCAGTACTTC,CASTRQGAYEQYF
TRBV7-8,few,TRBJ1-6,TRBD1,TGTGCCAGCAGCTACGGGACAGGGGCGGATTCACCCCTCCACTTT,CASSYGTGADSPLHF
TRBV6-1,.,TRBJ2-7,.,TGTGCCAGCAGACAGGGTTCGACTGCATCCTACGAGCAGTACTTC,CASRQGSTASYEQYF